Listed below are T cell receptor beta chains from one sample, sequenced in a study of blood T cell repertoires in COVID-19. Sequencing used immunoSEQ multiplex PCR; TCRdb keeps in-frame clones, though not all of them. Seen here are about 140,000 clones, 88% observed once, and the top ten hold less than 2%. Sequenced material: peripheral blood. The source is a man between 65 and 85 years old with acute or convalescent COVID-19. CDR3s include the opening cysteine and the closing phenylalanine or tryptophan. The D gene is left open where the match is weak. Only some rows state a clone size, as once, few, many or a class for expanded clones.

j_call: TRBJ1-2; d_call: TRBD1; v_call: TRBV7-8; clone_size: once; cdr3_nt: TGTGCCAGCAGCCCCAAGACAGGGGGTTGGATTGGTGGCTACACCTTC; cdr3_aa: CASSPKTGGWIGGYTF
j_call: TRBJ2-7; d_call: -; v_call: TRBV18; clone_size: once; cdr3_nt: TGTGCCAGCTCACCACCGGAGACGGGGTCCTACGAGCAGTACTTC; cdr3_aa: CASSPPETGSYEQYF
j_call: TRBJ2-5; d_call: TRBD1; v_call: TRBV27; clone_size: -; cdr3_nt: TGTGCCAGCAGTTCTTTGACAGGGAGAGGAGAGACCCAGTACTTC; cdr3_aa: CASSSLTGRGETQYF
j_call: TRBJ2-1; d_call: -; v_call: TRBV7-9; clone_size: -; cdr3_nt: TGTGCCAGCAGCTACGTGGGCAGCTCCTACAATGAGCAGTTCTTC; cdr3_aa: CASSYVGSSYNEQFF
j_call: TRBJ2-2; d_call: -; v_call: TRBV27; clone_size: many; cdr3_nt: TGTGCCAGCAGTACAGTGAACACCGGGGAGCTGTTTTTT; cdr3_aa: CASSTVNTGELFF
j_call: TRBJ1-5; d_call: -; v_call: TRBV28; clone_size: -; cdr3_nt: TGTGCCAGCAGCGCCCCTGAAGAGAGTCAGCCCCAGCATTTT; cdr3_aa: CASSAPEESQPQHF
j_call: TRBJ2-7; d_call: -; v_call: TRBV10-3; clone_size: -; cdr3_nt: TGTGCCATCAGTGAGTCGGGGCTAGAATACGAGCAGTACTTC; cdr3_aa: CAISESGLEYEQYF
j_call: TRBJ1-5; d_call: -; v_call: TRBV30; clone_size: -; cdr3_nt: TGTGCCTGGAGTGGCGGACAGCCTTTTGGACAGCCCCAGCATTTT; cdr3_aa: CAWSGGQPFGQPQHF
j_call: TRBJ2-2; d_call: -; v_call: TRBV3-1/TRBV3-2; clone_size: -; cdr3_nt: TGTGCCAGCAGCCCCCTTAACACCGGGGAGCTGTTTTTT; cdr3_aa: CASSPLNTGELFF
j_call: TRBJ2-3; d_call: TRBD1; v_call: TRBV29-1; clone_size: -; cdr3_nt: TGCAGCGTTCGGGACAGGGGGAAGGGTGGAGATACGCAGTATTTT; cdr3_aa: CSVRDRGKGGDTQYF
j_call: TRBJ1-4; d_call: TRBD1; v_call: TRBV10-1; clone_size: once; cdr3_nt: TGCGCCAGCAGCCCTGACAGGGAAGAACTGTTTTTT; cdr3_aa: CASSPDREELFF
j_call: TRBJ2-2; d_call: -; v_call: TRBV6-5; clone_size: -; cdr3_nt: TGTGCCAGCAGTTGGGACTTCGGGCTGGGCGGGGAGCTGTTTTTT; cdr3_aa: CASSWDFGLGGELFF
j_call: TRBJ1-1; d_call: -; v_call: TRBV3-1/TRBV3-2; clone_size: -; cdr3_nt: TGTGCCAGCAGCCAAGGGACTTTAGTCCCTGAAGCTTTCTTT; cdr3_aa: CASSQGTLVPEAFF
j_call: TRBJ1-6; d_call: -; v_call: TRBV7-9; clone_size: -; cdr3_nt: TGTGCCAGCAGCCCAACAGGGAGCTCTTCACCCCTCCACTTT; cdr3_aa: CASSPTGSSSPLHF
j_call: TRBJ2-3; d_call: TRBD2; v_call: TRBV6-1; clone_size: -; cdr3_nt: TGTGCCAGCAGTGAATCCCCGGGAGGGCCCCCGGATACGCAGTATTTT; cdr3_aa: CASSESPGGPPDTQYF
j_call: TRBJ1-5; d_call: TRBD1; v_call: TRBV7-9; clone_size: -; cdr3_nt: TGTGCCAGCAGCAAACAGGGGAATCAGCCCCAGCATTTT; cdr3_aa: CASSKQGNQPQHF
j_call: TRBJ2-5; d_call: -; v_call: TRBV5-4; clone_size: -; cdr3_nt: TGTGCCAGCAGCCTGGACAGGACGGGGGGAGAGACCCAGTACTTC; cdr3_aa: CASSLDRTGGETQYF
j_call: TRBJ2-2; d_call: TRBD2; v_call: TRBV30; clone_size: -; cdr3_nt: TGTGCCTGGAGTGGGGCTAGCGGTTTGAACACCGGGGAGCTGTTTTTT; cdr3_aa: CAWSGASGLNTGELFF
j_call: TRBJ2-3; d_call: -; v_call: TRBV5-1; clone_size: -; cdr3_nt: TGCGCCAGCATGTCGGAGTACACCACAGATACGCAGTATTTT; cdr3_aa: CASMSEYTTDTQYF
j_call: TRBJ1-1; d_call: -; v_call: TRBV19; clone_size: -; cdr3_nt: TGTGCCAGTACCCTTCACAAGGGAGCTGAAGCTTTCTTT; cdr3_aa: CASTLHKGAEAFF
j_call: TRBJ2-5; d_call: -; v_call: TRBV29-1; clone_size: -; cdr3_nt: TGCAGCGTTGGCGGGGTGGAGACCCAGTACTTC; cdr3_aa: CSVGGVETQYF
j_call: TRBJ2-7; d_call: TRBD2; v_call: TRBV27; clone_size: -; cdr3_nt: TGTGCCAGCAGTGCCCGGACTAGCGGGCTTTCCTACGAGCAGTACTTC; cdr3_aa: CASSARTSGLSYEQYF
j_call: TRBJ1-2; d_call: -; v_call: TRBV11-2; clone_size: -; cdr3_nt: TGTGCCAGCAGCTTAGATCCAGGGGCGCGGGGCTACACCTTC; cdr3_aa: CASSLDPGARGYTF
j_call: TRBJ1-3; d_call: -; v_call: TRBV19; clone_size: -; cdr3_nt: TGTGCCAGTAGTATAGATGGTCGACTGAGCTCTGGAAACACCATATATTTT; cdr3_aa: CASSIDGRLSSGNTIYF
j_call: TRBJ1-1; d_call: -; v_call: TRBV7-9; clone_size: once; cdr3_nt: TGTGCCAGCAGCCTCAGGGCTGAAGCTTTCTTT; cdr3_aa: CASSLRAEAFF
j_call: TRBJ1-2; d_call: -; v_call: TRBV19; clone_size: once; cdr3_nt: TGTGCCAGTAGTATCGGAAAATGGACAGTCAACTATGGCTACACCTTC; cdr3_aa: CASSIGKWTVNYGYTF
j_call: TRBJ1-6; d_call: TRBD1; v_call: TRBV6-5; clone_size: once; cdr3_nt: TGTGCCAGCAGTCTCCGGGACAGGGGTAGTTCACCCCTCCACTTT; cdr3_aa: CASSLRDRGSSPLHF
j_call: TRBJ2-1; d_call: -; v_call: TRBV6-5; clone_size: -; cdr3_nt: TGTGCCAGCAGTTACTCGAGAGGGAACAATGAGCAGTTCTTC; cdr3_aa: CASSYSRGNNEQFF
j_call: TRBJ1-5; d_call: -; v_call: TRBV5-5; clone_size: -; cdr3_nt: TGTGCCAGCAGCTTGGACCCAACTCGCGATCAGCCCCAGCATTTT; cdr3_aa: CASSLDPTRDQPQHF
j_call: TRBJ2-5; d_call: TRBD2; v_call: TRBV5-5; clone_size: once; cdr3_nt: TGTGCCAGCAGCCAGCTAGCGGGAGCGGGGGCCCAGTACTTC; cdr3_aa: CASSQLAGAGAQYF
j_call: TRBJ2-5; d_call: -; v_call: TRBV10-1; clone_size: -; cdr3_nt: TGCGCCAGCAGCTCGGACAGCCAAGAGACCCAGTACTTC; cdr3_aa: CASSSDSQETQYF
j_call: TRBJ2-2; d_call: -; v_call: TRBV18; clone_size: -; cdr3_nt: TGTGCCAGCTCACCACAGGACGGGGCGAACACCGGGGAGCTGTTTTTT; cdr3_aa: CASSPQDGANTGELFF
j_call: TRBJ2-7; d_call: TRBD2; v_call: TRBV28; clone_size: -; cdr3_nt: TGTGCCAGCAGTACCCTGGCCGGGACTAGCGGGAGGGCCCCCTCCTACGAGCAGTACTTC; cdr3_aa: CASSTLAGTSGRAPSYEQYF
j_call: TRBJ2-6; d_call: -; v_call: TRBV5-1; clone_size: once; cdr3_nt: TGCGCCAGCAGCTTACAGGGAGCTGGGGCCAACGTCCTGACTTTC; cdr3_aa: CASSLQGAGANVLTF
j_call: TRBJ1-1; d_call: TRBD1; v_call: TRBV5-1; clone_size: -; cdr3_nt: TGCGCCAGCAGCCCCGAAGCAGGGGGAGGAGGGACTGAAGCTTTCTTT; cdr3_aa: CASSPEAGGGGTEAFF
j_call: TRBJ1-6; d_call: -; v_call: TRBV7-6; clone_size: -; cdr3_nt: TGTGCCAGCAGCTTAGGCCCCGGGAATTCACCCCTCCACTTT; cdr3_aa: CASSLGPGNSPLHF
j_call: TRBJ2-4; d_call: TRBD1; v_call: TRBV5-8; clone_size: -; cdr3_nt: TGTGCCAGCAGCCACTCCAGACAGGGGTATGGCAAAAACATTCAGTACTTC; cdr3_aa: CASSHSRQGYGKNIQYF
j_call: TRBJ2-2; d_call: -; v_call: TRBV29-1; clone_size: once; cdr3_nt: TGCAGCGTTGACGGCCAGGCCGGGGAGCTGTTTTTT; cdr3_aa: CSVDGQAGELFF
j_call: TRBJ2-2; d_call: TRBD1; v_call: TRBV6-5; clone_size: -; cdr3_nt: TGTGCCAGCAGAGACAGGGGTGACATCGGGGAGCTGTTTTTT; cdr3_aa: CASRDRGDIGELFF
j_call: TRBJ1-1; d_call: -; v_call: TRBV6-1; clone_size: -; cdr3_nt: TGTGCCAGCAGTGAAGAACGACAGACTTTCATGAACACTGAAGCTTTCTTT; cdr3_aa: CASSEERQTFMNTEAFF
j_call: TRBJ2-1; d_call: -; v_call: TRBV4-2; clone_size: -; cdr3_nt: TGTGCCAGCAGCCAAGAAGCGGCGGTTAGCTCCTACAATGAGCAGTTCTTC; cdr3_aa: CASSQEAAVSSYNEQFF
j_call: TRBJ1-1; d_call: -; v_call: TRBV6-5; clone_size: once; cdr3_nt: TGTGCCAGCAGTATAATTCCGGGACAGAACACTGAAGCTTTCTTT; cdr3_aa: CASSIIPGQNTEAFF
j_call: TRBJ1-1; d_call: TRBD1; v_call: TRBV18; clone_size: -; cdr3_nt: TGTGCCAGCTCCGGGACAGAGAGCACTGAAGCTTTCTTT; cdr3_aa: CASSGTESTEAFF
j_call: TRBJ1-5; d_call: TRBD1; v_call: TRBV24-1; clone_size: -; cdr3_nt: TGTGCCACCAGTGATAGACAGGGGGCGTACCAGCCCCAGCATTTT; cdr3_aa: CATSDRQGAYQPQHF
j_call: TRBJ2-3; d_call: -; v_call: TRBV4-1; clone_size: -; cdr3_nt: TGCGCCAGCAGCCAAGCCGCGTGGAGCACAGATACGCAGTATTTT; cdr3_aa: CASSQAAWSTDTQYF
j_call: TRBJ1-1; d_call: -; v_call: TRBV11-2; clone_size: -; cdr3_nt: TGTGCCAGCGGGCTGGGCACTGAAGCTTTCTTT; cdr3_aa: CASGLGTEAFF
j_call: TRBJ2-1; d_call: TRBD1; v_call: TRBV14; clone_size: -; cdr3_nt: TGTGCCAGCAGCCCCGACAGGGGGTTTTACAATGAGCAGTTCTTC; cdr3_aa: CASSPDRGFYNEQFF
j_call: TRBJ1-1; d_call: TRBD1; v_call: TRBV6-5; clone_size: -; cdr3_nt: TGTGCCAGCAGTTGGGGTACGGGACAGGGGTTCACTGAAGCTTTCTTT; cdr3_aa: CASSWGTGQGFTEAFF
j_call: TRBJ2-2; d_call: -; v_call: TRBV10-1; clone_size: -; cdr3_nt: TGCGCCAGCAGGGGAGTTTCCGGGGAGCTGTTTTTT; cdr3_aa: CASRGVSGELFF
j_call: TRBJ1-2; d_call: -; v_call: TRBV10-3; clone_size: -; cdr3_nt: TGTGCCATCAGTGGGGGAACAGGGAGAGATGGCTACACCTTC; cdr3_aa: CAISGGTGRDGYTF
j_call: TRBJ2-7; d_call: -; v_call: TRBV28; clone_size: -; cdr3_nt: TGTGCCAGCAGTAGCAACAGGGTCCCCTACGAGCAGTACTTC; cdr3_aa: CASSSNRVPYEQYF
j_call: TRBJ1-2; d_call: TRBD1; v_call: TRBV2; clone_size: -; cdr3_nt: TGTGCCAGCAGTGACCAGGGGGGTAACTATGGCTACACCTTC; cdr3_aa: CASSDQGGNYGYTF
j_call: TRBJ2-1; d_call: TRBD2; v_call: TRBV7-9; clone_size: -; cdr3_nt: TGTGCCAGCAGCTCCTCACGCGGACTAGCGGGGCGCAATGAGCAGTTCTTC; cdr3_aa: CASSSSRGLAGRNEQFF
j_call: TRBJ1-1; d_call: -; v_call: TRBV30; clone_size: -; cdr3_nt: TGTGCCTGGAGTGTCATAGGGGGCACTGAAGCTTTCTTT; cdr3_aa: CAWSVIGGTEAFF